The 27 T cell receptor beta chains below were found in one sample sequenced in a study of beta chain features in type 1 diabetes. Expressed TCRB transcripts were sequenced because the entire RNA isolate underwent reverse transcription. Data came from immunoSEQ multiplex PCR; TCRdb stores just in-frame clones and leaves some out. The table includes about 150,000 clones, about 8.5% detected once. Sequenced input: central memory CD4+ T cells from blood. These receptors all come from a young man in good health.

This clone came up a few times. The rearrangement links TRBV4-2 to TRBJ1-1, with a weak D call TRBD1 (6 bases). Germline V gene sequence: CDR1 LGHNA, CDR2 YNFKEQ. V was cut by 4 bases and J by 0 bases, with 18 bases left in between. CDR3 length: 17 residues. As DNA, the CDR3 is TGTGCCAGCAGCCCCCGGATTTCAGGGGAGATGAACACTGAAGCTTTCTTT. This encodes CASSPRISGEMNTEAFF.

The V and J genes are TRBV7-9 and TRBJ2-5; possible D gene TRBD2, 6 bases. Per the germline V gene, CDR1 is SEHNR and CDR2 is FQNEAQ (reference sequence). V dropped 5 bases and J dropped 4 bases, with 14 bases sitting between them. The CDR3 has 14 amino acids. CDR3 in amino acids: CASSRDFTGETQYF. Here the CDR3 DNA reads TGTGCCAGCAGCCGGGACTTTACGGGAGAGACCCAGTACTTC. Combining the CDR3 with reference TRBV7-9 and TRBJ2-5 gives the whole variable domain DTGVSQNPRHKITKRGQNVTFRCDPISEHNRLYWYRQTLGQGPEFLTYFQNEAQLEKSRLLSDRFSAERPKGSFSTLEIQRTEQGDSAMYLCASSRDFTGETQYFGPGTRLLVL.

Regarding this clone: At one end, the junction sequence differs from germline, possibly due to a read error. This chain uses TRBV10-3 with TRBJ2-1; a weak D match, TRBD1 (6 bases). The CDR3 has 10 residues. The germline gives CDR1 ENHRY, CDR2 SYGVKD. This chain's CDR3 is CANRRDTEIF. Written as DNA, the CDR3 is TGTGCCAACCGCAGGGACACTGAGATCTTC.

The CDR3 protein is CASSNENYGYTF. In nucleotides, the CDR3 is TGCGCCAGCAGTAACGAGAACTATGGCTACACCTTC. This chain links TRBV5-1 with TRBJ1-2; D remains unclear. Between the trimmed V and J ends, which lost 5 bases and 2 bases, there was a span of 7 bases. Germline V gene data show CDR1 as SGHRS and CDR2 as YFSETQ. CDR3 size: 12 residues.

This clone was seen a few times. V and J are TRBV7-9 and TRBJ2-7; a possible D gene is TRBD2 (6 bases). V was cut by 5 bases and J by 6 bases, with 17 bases left in between. The CDR3 extends over 14 amino acids. Germline CDR1 is SEHNR and CDR2 is FQNEAQ (reference sequence). In DNA form, the CDR3 reads TGTGCCAGCAGCCTCCTCGAGGAGGGACGCGAGCAGTACTTC. It codes for CASSLLEEGREQYF.

This clone was seen ten or more times. The chain couples TRBV7-2 to TRBJ2-5, with no clear D. Germline V gene lookup returns CDR1 SGHTA and CDR2 FQGNSA. Trimming removed 1 base at V and 5 bases at J, with 8 bases between. The CDR3 extends over 13 amino acids. CDR3 DNA sequence: TGTGCCAGCAGCTTAGTGGGCCGGGAGACCCAGTACTTC. It translates to CASSLVGRETQYF. The complete variable domain, with remaining parts taken from reference TRBV7-2 and TRBJ2-5, reads GAGVSQSPSNKVTEKGKDVELRCDPISGHTALYWYRQSLGQGLEFLIYFQGNSAPDKSGLPSDRFSAERTGGSVSTLTIQRTQQEDSAVYLCASSLVGRETQYFGPGTRLLVL.

This clone was detected a few times. The DNA of the CDR3 is TGTGCCAGCAGTTTCTCCGCGGCGACTGAAGCTTTCTTT. It encodes CASSFSAATEAFF. V is TRBV28 and J is TRBJ1-1; D not resolved. Germline CDR1 reads MDHEN; CDR2 reads SYDVKM. V was trimmed by 3 bases and J by 5 bases, leaving 10 bases between them. The CDR3 spans 13 residues.

This clone was found many times. This chain connects TRBV2 to TRBJ2-7; 9 nucleotides agree with TRBD2. This CDR3 region has 14 residues. Looked up from germline, CDR1 is SNHLY and CDR2 is FYNNEI. The ends lost 2 bases at V and 3 bases at J; junction bases unmatched: 2. CDR3 sequence reads: CASSESRGGYEQYF. For the CDR3, the DNA is TGTGCCAGCAGTGAATCGCGGGGGGGCTACGAGCAGTACTTC.

This clone appeared a few times. The rearrangement uses TRBV4-1 and TRBJ2-4; 7 nucleotides line up with TRBD2. V gave up 1 base and J gave up 3 bases; unmatched junction bases: 6. Germline V CDR1 and CDR2: MGHRA, YSYEKL. The CDR3 is made up of 16 amino acids. The CDR3, as DNA: TGCGCCAGCAGCCAAGGGCGGGAGCGGGGCAAAAACATTCAGTACTTC. It codes for CASSQGRERGKNIQYF.

This clone was detected ten times or more. The rearrangement links TRBV13 to TRBJ2-7; D may be TRBD2 (6 bases). V was cut by 0 bases and J by 9 bases, with 15 bases left in between. This CDR3 region has 14 residues. Germline V gene data show CDR1 as PRHDT and CDR2 as FYEKMQ (reference sequence). CDR3 amino acids: CASSLGGDSTGQYF. In DNA form, the CDR3 reads TGTGCCAGCAGCTTAGGAGGGGACTCTACGGGGCAGTACTTC. Full variable domain (rest looked up from reference TRBV13 and TRBJ2-7): AAGVIQSPRHLIKEKRETATLKCYPIPRHDTVYWYQQGPGQDPQFLISFYEKMQSDKGSIPDRFSAQQFSDYHSELNMSSLELGDSALYFCASSLGGDSTGQYFGPGTRLTVT.

This rearrangement joins TRBV18 to TRBJ1-2, with D possibly being TRBD1 (6 bases). V was clipped by 3 bases and J by 0 bases, with 14 bases between them. Germline V CDR1 and CDR2: KGHSH, LQKENI. The CDR3 extends over 16 amino acids. The CDR3 spells CASSPQVGGSNYGYTF. The CDR3 bases are TGTGCCAGCTCACCCCAGGTAGGGGGTTCTAACTATGGCTACACCTTC.

The gene calls are TRBV2 and TRBJ1-2; D might be TRBD1 (6 bases). The CDR3 loop spans 14 amino acids. V gave up 9 bases and J gave up 7 bases, with 21 bases separating them. Germline loops: CDR1 SNHLY, CDR2 FYNNEI. The CDR3 DNA sequence: TGTGCCAGGGGGCAGGGGAGAGTTCTGAGTGGCTACACCTTC. Residues: CARGQGRVLSGYTF.

This clone was seen only a few times. The genes are TRBV9 and TRBJ2-1, with 9 nucleotides matching TRBD2. Germline-derived CDR1 and CDR2 are SGDLS and YYNGEE. Trimming cost V 4 bases and J 6 bases; bases outside gene matches: 5. The CDR3 length is 14 residues. CDR3 sequence reads: CASSLGTSTNEQFF. Written as DNA, the CDR3 is TGTGCCAGCAGCCTAGGGACTAGCACCAATGAGCAGTTCTTC.

The chain has TRBV7-9 and TRBJ2-7; 7 positions match TRBD1. The CDR3 has 14 amino acids. The trim removed 5 bases at V and 3 bases at J, leaving 7 bases unmatched. The germline gives CDR1 SEHNR, CDR2 FQNEAQ (reference sequence). The CDR3 nucleotides are TGTGCCAGCAGCCGACCGGGACAGAACTACGAGCAGTACTTC. Encoded protein: CASSRPGQNYEQYF.

In this sample, this clone turned up a few times. The chain combines TRBV7-2 with TRBJ1-2, with D hard to call. V lost 1 base, J lost 4 bases, and 7 bases lay in between. This CDR3 has 13 residues. CDR1 is SGHTA, CDR2 FQGNSA, per germline. The CDR3 bases are TGTGCCAGCAGCTTAGACACGATCTATGGCTACACCTTC. This encodes CASSLDTIYGYTF.

This clone was detected only a few times. In DNA, the CDR3 is TGCGCCAGCAGCAGGACTAGCGGGGGAAACGAGCAGTACTTC. This gives the protein CASSRTSGGNEQYF. The rearrangement joins TRBV5-1 to TRBJ2-7; TRBD2 matches at 13 bases. V was clipped by 4 bases and J by 5 bases; unmatched bases: 3. Germline V gene lookup returns CDR1 SGHRS and CDR2 YFSETQ. This CDR3 is built from 14 residues.

This clone was seen only a few times. V is TRBV18 and J is TRBJ2-5; perhaps TRBD2 as D (6 bases). The germline CDR1 and CDR2 sequences are KGHSH and LQKENI. The CDR3 is 17 residues long. Trimming removed 3 bases at V and 5 bases at J, with 22 bases between. CDR3 sequence reads: CASSPQARGLVYETQYF. In DNA form, the CDR3 reads TGTGCCAGCTCACCCCAGGCCCGGGGGTTGGTTTATGAGACCCAGTACTTC.

This clone was detected a few times. This rearrangement joins TRBV5-5 to TRBJ2-5; 12 positions match TRBD1. The CDR3 extends over 15 amino acids. Germline V gene data show CDR1 as SGHKS and CDR2 as YYEKEE (reference sequence). The V gene end was trimmed by 3 bases and the J gene end by 5 bases; junction bases not matched to a gene: 5. The CDR3 nucleotides are TGTGCCAGCAGCTACCGGGACAGGGGGCGCGAGACCCAGTACTTC. Protein: CASSYRDRGRETQYF.

This clone came up many times. V gene TRBV11-1 combines with J gene TRBJ1-1; D is perhaps TRBD1 (5 bases). Per germline, CDR1 SGHAT and CDR2 FQDESV (reference sequence). V was cut by 4 bases and J by 1 base, with 13 bases left in between. The CDR3 covers 15 residues. The DNA for the CDR3 is TGTGCCAGCAGCTCGCTCACAGGATCGAACACTGAAGCTTTCTTT. Residues: CASSSLTGSNTEAFF.

This clone has only a few counts. Here the CDR3 reads CASSTRGRTGANVLTF. CDR3 in DNA: TGTGCCAGTAGCACGAGGGGGCGAACAGGGGCCAACGTCCTGACTTTC. The rearrangement joins TRBV19 to TRBJ2-6; 7 nucleotides align to TRBD1. Germline values: CDR1 LNHDA, CDR2 SQIVND (reference sequence). The J segment lost 4 bases and the V segment lost 6 bases, leaving 9 bases of the junction unmatched. The CDR3 consists of 16 residues. Together with reference TRBV19 and TRBJ2-6, the CDR3 gives the full variable domain: DGGITQSPKYLFRKEGQNVTLSCEQNLNHDAMYWYRQDPGQGLRLIYYSQIVNDFQKGDIAEGYSVSREKKESFPLTVTSAQKNPTAFYLCASSTRGRTGANVLTFGAGSRLTVL.

The chain recombines TRBV5-4 with TRBJ1-1, with a possible D match to TRBD1 (6 bases). The CDR3 has 13 amino acids. The V gene lost 4 bases and the J gene lost 1 base, with 8 bases spanning the gap. The germline V gene encodes CDR1 SGHNT and CDR2 YYREEE (reference sequence). CDR3 sequence (DNA): TGTGCCAGCAGCACCAGGGGGAACACTGAAGCTTTCTTT. As protein: CASSTRGNTEAFF.

This clone was seen only a few times. The chain combines TRBV25-1 with TRBJ2-7; the D gene is possibly TRBD1 (6 bases). This CDR3 has 15 residues. V shed 0 bases and J shed 1 base, with 10 bases lying between them. The germline V gene encodes CDR1 MGHDK and CDR2 SYGVNS. In nucleotides, the CDR3 is TGTGCCAGCAGTGAATATGGGGGCCGATCCTACGAGCAGTACTTC. It specifies CASSEYGGRSYEQYF.

Comments on this clone: A read error may be the cause here, since a much bigger clone is one base away. V gene TRBV7-8 combines with J gene TRBJ2-1; 11 bases match TRBD1. Germline loops: CDR1 SGHVS, CDR2 FQNEAQ. V lost 4 bases to trimming and J lost 2 bases; unmatched junction nucleotides: 1. CDR3 length: 15 residues. CDR3 coding DNA: TGTGCCAGCAGCTCGGGACAGGGGGCCTACAATGAGCAGTTCTTC. Its protein product is CASSSGQGAYNEQFF.

The J gene is TRBJ2-7, the V gene TRBV5-4; 9 bases map to TRBD2. The CDR3 has 17 residues. Germline CDR1 and CDR2: SGHNT and YYREEE (reference sequence). V dropped 4 bases and J dropped 3; count of bases not matched to a gene: 14. CDR3 sequence: CASSPYYSGTSSYEQYF. Here the CDR3 DNA reads TGTGCCAGCAGCCCCTACTACTCCGGGACTAGCAGCTACGAGCAGTACTTC.

This clone has a handful of counts. The chain carries TRBV7-2 and TRBJ2-2; unclear D gene. The germline gives CDR1 SGHTA, CDR2 FQGNSA. There are 13 residues in the CDR3. Deletions cut 5 bases from V and 5 bases from J, with 9 bases between. In nucleotides, the CDR3 is TGTGCCAGCAGCCGCGTCAGGACCGGGGAGCTGTTTTTT. Its protein product is CASSRVRTGELFF.

There are many counts of this clone. The gene calls are TRBV18 and TRBJ2-1; 7 positions agree with TRBD2. The CDR3 extends over 13 amino acids. Germline V gene sequence: CDR1 KGHSH, CDR2 LQKENI. Trimming removed 5 bases from V and 7 bases from J; junction bases left unmatched: 5. The CDR3 region is CASSMSGDNEQFF. The CDR3 nucleotides are TGTGCCAGCTCAATGAGCGGGGATAATGAGCAGTTCTTC. Using reference TRBV18 and TRBJ2-1 for the parts outside the CDR3, the full variable domain is NAGVMQNPRHLVRRRGQEARLRCSPMKGHSHVYWYRQLPEEGLKFMVYLQKENIIDESGMPKERFSAEFPKEGPSILRIQQVVRGDSAAYFCASSMSGDNEQFFGPGTRLTVL.

This clone has at least ten counts. The chain has TRBV7-3 and TRBJ2-2; 7 nucleotides agree with TRBD1. The junction had 1 base not matched to a gene; V was cut back by 3 bases and J by 3 bases. The V gene's germline CDR1 is SGHTA and CDR2 FQGTGA. The CDR3 extends over 14 amino acids. CDR3 region: CASSFTGDTGELFF. CDR3 DNA sequence: TGTGCCAGCAGCTTCACAGGGGACACCGGGGAGCTGTTTTTT.